This record covers a single T cell receptor beta chain. These data belong to a study of blood T cell repertoires in COVID-19. Only in-frame clones appear in the TCRdb table, and some are missing; sequencing was by immunoSEQ multiplex PCR. Here the sample spans some 270,000 clones, approximately 90% being singletons. The material sequenced was peripheral blood. This TCR derives from a man aged 30-40 years with acute or convalescent COVID-19.

Here the CDR3 DNA reads TGTGCCAGCAGAGGACTAGCGGGAGGCTCCTACAATGAGCAGTTCTTC. Protein: CASRGLAGGSYNEQFF. The rearrangement uses TRBV28 and TRBJ2-1, with 14 bases matching TRBD2. This CDR3 contains 16 residues. Germline V lookup: CDR1 MDHEN, CDR2 SYDVKM. V was pared by 6 bases and J by 0 bases, with 1 base of the junction left unmatched.